The clone carrying this TCR beta chain was seen just once. The target antigen is unknown. Sequencing was performed with immunoSEQ multiplex PCR; in TCRdb, only in-frame clones are kept and a portion is missing. This table has fewer than 120,000 clones, roughly four fifths appearing once. This sample was taken from a study of T cell responses to AZD1222 COVID-19 vaccine. Study findings and constraints: Among vaccine-associated CD4 TCRs, coverage spanned spike, with dominance at 160-218 and 743-854. All repertoire sampling was performed exclusively after the peak T cell response. Seropositive AZD1222 recipients at baseline numbered only five or six.

The V gene's germline CDR1 is ENHRY and CDR2 SYGVKD. The CDR3 covers 14 residues. V dropped 4 bases and J dropped 8; count of bases not matched to a gene: 9. The TCR sequence derives from an adult in good health. The chain joins TRBV10-3 to TRBJ1-2; TRBD1 aligns across 8 bases. The starting material was peripheral blood, obtained on day 0 of AZD1222 vaccination. CDR3 loop: CAISGLPTGDGYTF. CDR3 bases: TGTGCCATCAGTGGCCTACCGACAGGGGACGGCTACACCTTC.